This T cell receptor beta chain was profiled in a study of T-cell memory formation after mild COVID-19. Study-wide points: Contracting clones from day 15 to 85 showed balanced CD4/CD8; later expanders favored CD4+. CD8+ contracting clones occupied EMRA, while CD4+ ones occupied mainly CM and EM.

Details on this clonotype: Its antigen is not identified.

This CDR3 is built from 15 residues. The ends were cut back, 1 base at V and 6 bases at J, with 13 bases in the middle. Germline lookup yields CDR1 SGHRS and CDR2 YFSETQ. Libraries for TCRalpha and TCRbeta carried sample barcodes and unique molecular identifiers via 5'RACE. Using its own MiXCR run on the 5' RACE reads, TCRdb lists one record per CDR3 protein. This table has 250,000 to 300,000 distinct CDR3 sequences, approximately 16% appearing once. The receptor comes from a man between 18 and 29 years old who had mild COVID-19 (a few samples of this study predate the infection). Cell type and time point are not known. This rearrangement joins TRBV5-1 to TRBJ2-2; tentatively, D is TRBD2 (6 bases). The specimen sequenced was PBMCs or a T cell subset sorted from them (not recorded which). DNA for the CDR3: TGCGCCAGCAGCTTGTTCGACAGACTAGCCGGGGAGCTGTTTTTT. It codes for CASSLFDRLAGELFF.